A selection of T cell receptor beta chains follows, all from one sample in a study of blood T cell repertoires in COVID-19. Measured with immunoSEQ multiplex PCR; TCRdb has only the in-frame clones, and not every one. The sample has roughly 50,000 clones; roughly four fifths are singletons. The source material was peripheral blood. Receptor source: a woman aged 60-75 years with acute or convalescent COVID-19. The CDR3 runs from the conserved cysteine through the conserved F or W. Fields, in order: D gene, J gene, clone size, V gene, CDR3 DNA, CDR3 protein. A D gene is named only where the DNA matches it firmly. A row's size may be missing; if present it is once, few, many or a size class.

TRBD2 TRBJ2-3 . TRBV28 TGTGCCAGCAGTTTACCTAGCGGGGGGGCGGTTACAGATACGCAGTATTTT CASSLPSGGAVTDTQYF
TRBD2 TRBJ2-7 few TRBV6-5 TGTGCCACACACGGGACTAGTCGTTTCTACGAGCAGTACTTC CATHGTSRFYEQYF
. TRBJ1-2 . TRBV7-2 TGTGCCAGCAGCTTACCGCGGGACTCACTGGGTAACTATGGCTACACCTTC CASSLPRDSLGNYGYTF
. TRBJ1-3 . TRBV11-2 TGTGCCAGCGTGAACAGGGCTGGAAACACCATATATTTT CASVNRAGNTIYF
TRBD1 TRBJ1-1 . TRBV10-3 TGTGCCATCAGACAGGGGGCGGGGAACACTGAAGCTTTCTTT CAIRQGAGNTEAFF
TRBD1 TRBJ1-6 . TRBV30 TGTGCCTGGAGTGGAACTGGGACAGGGCGCTCACCCCTCCACTTT CAWSGTGTGRSPLHF
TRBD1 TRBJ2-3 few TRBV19 TGTGCCAGTAGTCGGGAACAGGGGTTGGCAGATACGCAGTATTTT CASSREQGLADTQYF
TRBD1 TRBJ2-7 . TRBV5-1 TGCGCCAGCAGCTTGGGACAGGGGACCTCCTACGAGCAGTACTTC CASSLGQGTSYEQYF
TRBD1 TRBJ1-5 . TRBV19 TGTGCCAGTACGGGGACAGTCAGGCCCAATCAGCCCCAGCATTTT CASTGTVRPNQPQHF
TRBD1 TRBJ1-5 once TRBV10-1 TGCGCCAGCAGTCGAGGACAGGGTAGGATAAGCAATCAGCCCCAGCATTTT CASSRGQGRISNQPQHF
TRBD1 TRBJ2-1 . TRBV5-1 TGCGCCAGCAGGAAGGGACAGGGGGTTACCGCCGCCTACAATGAGCAGTTCTTC CASRKGQGVTAAYNEQFF
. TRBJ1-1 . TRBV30 TGTGCCTGGAGTAGAATGGGGGGCACTGAAGCTTTCTTT CAWSRMGGTEAFF
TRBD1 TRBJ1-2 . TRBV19 TGTGCCAGTAGCGAGACAGGGAGTAGGTATGGCTACACCTTC CASSETGSRYGYTF
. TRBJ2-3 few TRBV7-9 TGTGCCAGCAGACGCGGCCAGCCGCGGAGCACAGATACGCAGTATTTT CASRRGQPRSTDTQYF
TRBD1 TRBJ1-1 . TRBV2 TGTGCCAGCACTAAGACAGGGTTGAGTGAAGCTTTCTTT CASTKTGLSEAFF
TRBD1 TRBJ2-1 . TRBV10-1 TGCGCCAGCAGTACCCGACAGGGACGGGTCAATGAGCAGTTCTTC CASSTRQGRVNEQFF
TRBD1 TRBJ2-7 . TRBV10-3 TGTGCCATCAGTGACCCGGGACAGGGATTCTCCTACGAGCAGTACTTC CAISDPGQGFSYEQYF
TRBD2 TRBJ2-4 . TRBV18 TGTGCCAGCTCACAGCTAGCGGGGAGTTCACTAGCCAAAAACATTCAGTACTTC CASSQLAGSSLAKNIQYF
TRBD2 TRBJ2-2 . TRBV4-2 TGTGCCAGCAGCCAATGGGGGGCTAGCGGGGGCCAGACCGGGGAGCTGTTTTTT CASSQWGASGGQTGELFF
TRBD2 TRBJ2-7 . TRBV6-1 TGTGCCAGCAGTGAACGGGTCTCTAGCGGGGGTCCCTCCTACGAGCAGTACTTC CASSERVSSGGPSYEQYF
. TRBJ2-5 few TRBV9 TGTGCCAGCAGCGTCAATAACAGGGAGTGGGGAGAGACCCAGTACTTC CASSVNNREWGETQYF
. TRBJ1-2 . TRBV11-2 TGTGCCAGCAACATAGGCCCCGGGATCTATGGCTACACCTTC CASNIGPGIYGYTF
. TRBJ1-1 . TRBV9 TGTGCCAGCAGCGTCACAGGGAACACTGAAGCTTTCTTT CASSVTGNTEAFF
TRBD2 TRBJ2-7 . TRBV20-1 TGCAGTGCTAGTACTAGCGCTTTTCCCTACGAGCAGTACTTC CSASTSAFPYEQYF
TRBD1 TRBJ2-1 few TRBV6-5 TGTGCCAGCAGGAATGACAGGGACTCCTACAATGAGCAGTTCTTC CASRNDRDSYNEQFF
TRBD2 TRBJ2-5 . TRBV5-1 TGCGCCAGCAGCTTCGGGACTAACCAAGAGACCCAGTACTTC CASSFGTNQETQYF
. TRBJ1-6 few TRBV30 TGTGCCTGGAGATTGGGGGGGCAAGGGTCACCCCTCCACTTT CAWRLGGQGSPLHF
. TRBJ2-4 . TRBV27 TGTGCCAGCAGTAACCAGGGCAGGGGCCGAGCCAAAAACATTCAGTACTTC CASSNQGRGRAKNIQYF
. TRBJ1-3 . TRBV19 TGTGCCAGTAGTAAACCGGGGTACCGAGACACCGCCGAAAAGAACACCATATATTTT CASSKPGYRDTAEKNTIYF
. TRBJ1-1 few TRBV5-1 TGCGCCTCCATCGGGGCGGGAACTGAAGCTTTCTTT CASIGAGTEAFF
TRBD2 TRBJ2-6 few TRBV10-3 TGTGCCATCAGGGGCTCGGGACTAGCTGTGAGCGGGGCCAACGTCCTGACTTTC CAIRGSGLAVSGANVLTF
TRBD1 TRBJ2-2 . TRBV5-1 TGCGCCAGCAGCTCCCAGGCAGGGGGCACCGGGGAGCTGTTTTTT CASSSQAGGTGELFF
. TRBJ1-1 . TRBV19 TGTGCCAGTAGTGACTGGAATTCGAACACTGAAGCTTTCTTT CASSDWNSNTEAFF
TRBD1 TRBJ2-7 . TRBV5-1 TGCGCCAGCAGCTGGGGGACAGGGGCACCCCAGCAGTACTTC CASSWGTGAPQQYF
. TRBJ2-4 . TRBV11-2 TGTGCCAGCAGCTCACCCCAGGGAAACATTCAGTACTTC CASSSPQGNIQYF